A single TCR beta chain is shown here with its context. The CDR3 runs to 15 residues. Germline V gene lookup returns CDR1 KGHSH and CDR2 LQKENI. Trimming cost V 7 bases and J 5 bases; bases outside gene matches: 10. The data stem from a study of regulatory T cells in long-lasting Graves disease. Study overall: Graves' patients, diagnosed recently, had received antithyroid drugs under 3 months.

As to time point: newly diagnosed GD, antithyroid drugs for less than 3 months. The TCR library was prepared using RNA isolated from PBMCs. Assembly of TCR beta libraries relied on iRepertoire HTBI primers together with Arm-PCR of CDR3 regions. TCRdb used MiXCR to reprocess the multiplex PCR reads, holding one entry per CDR3 protein. Of fewer than 500,000 distinct CDR3 sequences listed, 16% are singletons. These data are also associated with another study on T cells in Graves' hyperthyroidism and ophthalmopathy. That source notes: First-round RT-PCR of the TCR CDR3 relied on the HTBI primer set.

The chain joins TRBV18 to TRBJ2-2, with TRBD2 identical over 7 bases. Sequenced material: peripheral blood mononuclear cells (PBMCs), taken at new diagnosis, from a patient treated with antithyroid drugs. This sequence originates from a man in his forties with Graves disease. The CDR3 DNA follows: TGTGCCAGCTTGCGAGAGGGAGGGCCGACCGGGGAGCTGTTTTTT. Amino acid sequence: CASLREGGPTGELFF.